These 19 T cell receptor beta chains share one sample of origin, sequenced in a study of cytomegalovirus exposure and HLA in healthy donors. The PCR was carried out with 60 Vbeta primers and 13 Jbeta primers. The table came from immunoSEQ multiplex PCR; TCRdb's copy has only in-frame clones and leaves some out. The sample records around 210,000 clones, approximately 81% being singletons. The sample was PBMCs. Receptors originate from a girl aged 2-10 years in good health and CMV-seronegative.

The CDR3 coding sequence is TGTGCCAGCAGCGGTACTAGCGGGGGGGTTCAATGTTACGAGCAGTACTTC. Translation: CASSGTSGGVQCYEQYF. J is TRBJ2-7 and V is TRBV9; 13 nucleotides match TRBD2. Unmatched junction bases numbered 10, after V lost 3 bases and J lost 4 bases. This CDR3 spans 17 amino acids. The germline CDR1 and CDR2 sequences are SGDLS and YYNGEE.

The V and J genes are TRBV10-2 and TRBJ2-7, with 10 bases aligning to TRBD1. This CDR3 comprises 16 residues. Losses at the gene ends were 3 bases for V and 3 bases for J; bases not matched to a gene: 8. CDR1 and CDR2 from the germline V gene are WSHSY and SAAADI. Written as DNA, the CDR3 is TGCGCCAGCAGTGATCCCCACGGGACAGGGGTCTACGAGCAGTACTTC. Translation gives CASSDPHGTGVYEQYF.

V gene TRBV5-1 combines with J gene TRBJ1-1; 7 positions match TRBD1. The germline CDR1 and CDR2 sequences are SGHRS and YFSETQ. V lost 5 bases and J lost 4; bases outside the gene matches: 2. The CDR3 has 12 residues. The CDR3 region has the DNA TGCGCCAGCAGACAGGGGTCCACTGAAGCTTTCTTT. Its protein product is CASRQGSTEAFF.

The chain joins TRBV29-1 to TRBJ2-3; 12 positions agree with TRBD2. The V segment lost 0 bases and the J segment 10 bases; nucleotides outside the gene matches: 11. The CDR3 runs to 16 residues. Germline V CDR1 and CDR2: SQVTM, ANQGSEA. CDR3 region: CSVEEASGRAVDAQYF. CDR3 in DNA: TGCAGCGTTGAAGAGGCTAGCGGGAGGGCCGTGGATGCGCAGTATTTT.

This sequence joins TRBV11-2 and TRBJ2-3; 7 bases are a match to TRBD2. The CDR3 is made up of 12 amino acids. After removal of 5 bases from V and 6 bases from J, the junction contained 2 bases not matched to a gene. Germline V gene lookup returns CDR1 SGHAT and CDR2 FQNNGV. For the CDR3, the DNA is TGTGCCAGCAGCCCCGGGGGGGATACGCAGTATTTT. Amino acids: CASSPGGDTQYF.

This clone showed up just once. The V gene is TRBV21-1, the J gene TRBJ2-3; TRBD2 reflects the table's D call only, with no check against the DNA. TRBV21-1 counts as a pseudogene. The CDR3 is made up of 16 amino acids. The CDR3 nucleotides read TGTGCCAGCAGCAAAGGCCGGGACTGGCTAGTGCATACGCAGTATTTT. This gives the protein CASSKGRDWLVHTQYF.

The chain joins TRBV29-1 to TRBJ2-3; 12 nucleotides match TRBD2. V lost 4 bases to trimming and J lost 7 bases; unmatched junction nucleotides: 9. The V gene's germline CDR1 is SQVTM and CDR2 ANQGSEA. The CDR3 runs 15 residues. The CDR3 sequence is CSVGATSGSRYTQYF. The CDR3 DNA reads TGCAGCGTTGGGGCGACTAGCGGGAGTAGGTATACGCAGTATTTT.

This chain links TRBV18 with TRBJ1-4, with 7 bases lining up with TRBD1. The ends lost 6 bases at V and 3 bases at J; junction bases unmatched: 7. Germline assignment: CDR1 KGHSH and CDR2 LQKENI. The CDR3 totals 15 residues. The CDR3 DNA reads TGTGCCAGCTCCCCAAACACAGGGGCTAATGAAAAACTGTTTTTT. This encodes CASSPNTGANEKLFF.

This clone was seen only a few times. In nucleotides, the CDR3 is TGTGCCAGCATACTAGTAGGGAGAGATACGCAGTATTTT. Amino acids: CASILVGRDTQYF. This chain joins TRBV6-1 and TRBJ2-3, with D possibly TRBD2 on 5 matching bases. Trimming removed 7 bases from V and 5 bases from J, with 13 bases in between. The CDR3 contains 13 residues. CDR1 and CDR2 (germline): MNHNS, SASEGT.

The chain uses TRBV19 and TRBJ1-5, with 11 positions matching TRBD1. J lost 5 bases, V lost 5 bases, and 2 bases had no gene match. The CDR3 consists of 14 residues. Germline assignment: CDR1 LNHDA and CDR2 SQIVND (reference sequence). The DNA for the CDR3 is TGTGCCAGTAGTGTGGACAGGGGGCATCAGCCCCAGCATTTT. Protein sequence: CASSVDRGHQPQHF.

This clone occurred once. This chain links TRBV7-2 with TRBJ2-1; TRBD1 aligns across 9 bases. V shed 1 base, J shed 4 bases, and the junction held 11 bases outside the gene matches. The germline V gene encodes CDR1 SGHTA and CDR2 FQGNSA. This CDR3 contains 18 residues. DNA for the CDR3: TGTGCCAGCAGCTTAGGAGGCGGGAACAGGGGGCGTTACAATGAGCAGTTCTTC. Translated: CASSLGGGNRGRYNEQFF.

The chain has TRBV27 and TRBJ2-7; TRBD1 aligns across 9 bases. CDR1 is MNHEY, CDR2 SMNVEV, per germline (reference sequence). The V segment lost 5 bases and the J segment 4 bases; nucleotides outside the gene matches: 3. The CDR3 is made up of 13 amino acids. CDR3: CASSGTGIYEQYF. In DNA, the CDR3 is TGTGCCAGCAGTGGGACAGGGATTTACGAGCAGTACTTC.

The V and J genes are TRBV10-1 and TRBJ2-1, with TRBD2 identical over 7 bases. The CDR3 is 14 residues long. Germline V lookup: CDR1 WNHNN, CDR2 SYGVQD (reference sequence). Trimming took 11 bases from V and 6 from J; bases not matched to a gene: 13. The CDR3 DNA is TGCGCCTCCTCTAGCGGCTCGATTATCAATGAGCAGTTCTTC. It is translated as CASSSGSIINEQFF.

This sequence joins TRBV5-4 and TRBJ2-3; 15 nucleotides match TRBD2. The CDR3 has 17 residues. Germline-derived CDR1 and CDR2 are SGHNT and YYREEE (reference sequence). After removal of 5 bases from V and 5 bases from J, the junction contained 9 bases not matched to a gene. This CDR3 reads CASSWGLAGGRGDTQYF. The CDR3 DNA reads TGTGCCAGCAGTTGGGGACTAGCGGGGGGAAGGGGAGATACGCAGTATTTT.

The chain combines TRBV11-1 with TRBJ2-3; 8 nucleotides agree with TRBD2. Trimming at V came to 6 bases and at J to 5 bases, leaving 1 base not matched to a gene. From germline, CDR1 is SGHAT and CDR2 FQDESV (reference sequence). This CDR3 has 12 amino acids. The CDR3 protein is CASSRGGDTQYF. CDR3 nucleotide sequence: TGTGCCAGCAGTCGGGGGGGAGATACGCAGTATTTT.

The chain's CDR3 is CASTRQGNSNQPQHF. The CDR3 DNA is TGTGCCAGCACCCGTCAGGGTAATAGCAATCAGCCCCAGCATTTT. This sequence joins TRBV2 and TRBJ1-5; tentative D call: TRBD1 (5 bases). The V gene's germline CDR1 is SNHLY and CDR2 FYNNEI. This CDR3 is built from 15 residues. V was trimmed by 7 bases and J by 0 bases, leaving 13 bases between them.

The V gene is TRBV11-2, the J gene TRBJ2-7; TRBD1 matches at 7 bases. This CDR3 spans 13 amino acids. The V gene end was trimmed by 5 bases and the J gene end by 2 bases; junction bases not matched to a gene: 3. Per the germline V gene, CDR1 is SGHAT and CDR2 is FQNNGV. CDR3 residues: CASSRQGAYEQYF. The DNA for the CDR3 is TGTGCCAGCAGCCGACAGGGAGCCTACGAGCAGTACTTC.

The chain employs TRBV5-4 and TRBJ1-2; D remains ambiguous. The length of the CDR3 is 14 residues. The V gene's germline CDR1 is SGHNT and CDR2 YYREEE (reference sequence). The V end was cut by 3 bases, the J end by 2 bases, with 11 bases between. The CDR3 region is CASSSPGENYGYTF. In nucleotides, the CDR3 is TGTGCCAGCAGCTCGCCGGGAGAAAACTATGGCTACACCTTC.

The CDR3, as DNA: TGTGCCAGAAGCTTCGCTACCGGGACAACATATAGCAATCAGCCCCAGCATTTT. The encoded protein is CARSFATGTTYSNQPQHF. J is TRBJ1-5 and V is TRBV5-3, with D possibly matching TRBD1 (6 bases). TRBV5-3 is placed among ORFs of uncertain function. The CDR3 runs to 18 residues. The ends were cut back, 2 bases at V and 0 bases at J, with 18 bases in the middle.